What follows are 26 T cell receptor beta chains derived from one specimen sequenced in a study of T-cell reconstitution after alpha-beta-depleted transplantation in children. TCRbeta library construction was performed incorporating unique molecular identifiers. TCRdb re-called the PCR reads with MiXCR, one entry per CDR3 protein. The sample shows around 300,000 distinct CDR3 sequences, approximately 23% of them seen only once. This material consisted of PBMCs, mostly from graft donor cells, taken 180 days after TCRalphabeta/CD19-depleted stem cell transplant. These receptors were obtained from a male patient aged 10 to 17 who had a stem cell transplant for acute lymphoblastic leukemia, so the T cells may come from the graft donor.

The chain has TRBV9 and TRBJ2-1, with D possibly being TRBD2 (6 bases). This CDR3 region has 14 residues. Germline-derived CDR1 and CDR2 are SGDLS and YYNGEE. V was cut by 0 bases and J by 7 bases, with 11 bases left in between. This CDR3 reads CASSVGRDSNEQFF. The CDR3 DNA reads as TGTGCCAGCAGCGTAGGCCGGGACTCAAATGAGCAGTTCTTC.

This chain links TRBV29-1 with TRBJ2-2; a weak D match, TRBD2 (6 bases). CDR3 length: 14 amino acids. Trimming took off 5 bases at V and 3 bases at J, with 13 bases between the two ends. Germline CDR1 reads SQVTM; CDR2 reads ANQGSEA. Here the CDR3 DNA reads TGCAGCGTTAAATACGGGAGAGACACCGGGGAGCTGTTTTTT. Its protein product is CSVKYGRDTGELFF.

V is TRBV4-2 and J is TRBJ2-7; 7 positions agree with TRBD2. CDR1 and CDR2 from the germline V gene are LGHNA and YNFKEQ. J lost 2 bases, V lost 2 bases, and 6 bases had no gene match. The CDR3 contains 15 residues. CDR3 sequence (DNA): TGTGCCAGCAGCCAACTCTCTAGCGGCCCCTACGAGCAGTACTTC. Encoded protein: CASSQLSSGPYEQYF.

The gene calls are TRBV9 and TRBJ2-1; D remains unclear. CDR1 SGDLS and CDR2 YYNGEE come from the germline V gene. Trimming cost V 2 bases and J 7 bases, with 7 bases left between them. The CDR3 is 12 amino acids. The DNA of the CDR3 is TGTGCCAGCAGCGTTCTAGAAAATGAGCAGTTCTTC. It encodes CASSVLENEQFF. Drawing the rest from reference TRBV9 and TRBJ2-1, the complete variable domain is DSGVTQTPKHLITATGQRVTLRCSPRSGDLSVYWYQQSLDQGLQFLIQYYNGEERAKGNILERFSAQQFPDLHSELNLSSLELGDSALYFCASSVLENEQFFGPGTRLTVL.

This chain joins TRBV27 and TRBJ1-4; a possible D gene is TRBD1 (5 bases). V lost 2 bases, J lost 3 bases, and 10 bases lay in between. The CDR3 runs to 15 residues. CDR1 MNHEY and CDR2 SMNVEV come from the germline V gene (reference sequence). CDR3 in amino acids: CASSLGTVPNEKLFF. As DNA, the CDR3 is TGTGCCAGCAGTTTAGGGACGGTACCTAATGAAAAACTGTTTTTT. The variable domain in full, with the rest retrieved from reference TRBV27 and TRBJ1-4, is EAQVTQNPRYLITVTGKKLTVTCSQNMNHEYMSWYRQDPGLGLRQIYYSMNVEVTDKGDVPEGYKVSRKEKRNFPLILESPSPNQTSLYFCASSLGTVPNEKLFFGSGTQLSVL.

The V and J genes are TRBV6-5 and TRBJ2-3; the D is unclear. The CDR3 is 15 amino acids. Germline lookup yields CDR1 MNHEY and CDR2 SVGAGI. V was trimmed by 3 bases and J by 0 bases, leaving 10 bases between them. The CDR3, as DNA: TGTGCCAGCAGTTATAAAGCCTTGAGCACAGATACGCAGTATTTT. Amino acid sequence: CASSYKALSTDTQYF.

This chain uses TRBV7-9 with TRBJ2-7, with D unresolved. The V gene lost 3 bases and the J gene lost 6 bases, with 12 bases spanning the gap. CDR1 is SEHNR and CDR2 is FQNEAQ in the germline V gene (reference sequence). The CDR3 covers 13 residues. The CDR3 DNA reads TGTGCCAGCAGCTTTATACTATCTCTCGAGCAGTACTTC. Its protein is CASSFILSLEQYF.

This clonotype was counted ten times or more. The chain is built from TRBV6-5 and TRBJ2-2; D call uncertain. The V end was cut by 4 bases, the J end by 1 base, with 4 bases between. The CDR3 consists of 13 residues. The germline V gene encodes CDR1 MNHEY and CDR2 SVGAGI. The CDR3 coding sequence is TGTGCCAGCAGTTTAGGGAACACCGGGGAGCTGTTTTTT. Residues: CASSLGNTGELFF.

V and J are TRBV12-3 or TRBV12-4 and TRBJ2-5; the D gene is possibly TRBD2 (6 bases). With 2 bases removed from V and 5 bases from J, the gap between germline ends came to 9 bases. The CDR3 extends over 13 amino acids. The CDR3 here is CASSLWEEETQYF. CDR3 DNA: TGTGCCAGCAGTTTATGGGAGGAGGAGACCCAGTACTTC.

CDR3 in amino acids: CATSRYRESVTDTQYF. The CDR3, as DNA: TGTGCCACCAGCAGGTACCGGGAGAGCGTCACAGATACGCAGTATTTT. The V and J genes are TRBV15 and TRBJ2-3, with D possibly TRBD2 on 6 matching bases. The length of the CDR3 is 16 residues. Germline V lookup: CDR1 LNHNV, CDR2 YYDKDF (reference sequence). Trimming pared 3 bases from V and 2 bases from J, leaving 15 bases between.

This clonotype has a handful of counts. The CDR3 sequence is CSARDPGEGTDTQYF. The DNA for the CDR3 is TGCAGTGCTAGAGATCCGGGAGAAGGCACAGATACGCAGTATTTT. The gene calls are TRBV20-1 and TRBJ2-3, with a tentative D call TRBD2 (6 bases). The germline V and J ends were trimmed by 0 bases and 1 base, with 11 bases remaining between them. CDR3 size: 15 residues. Germline-derived CDR1 and CDR2 are DFQATT and SNEGSKA (reference sequence).

This rearrangement joins TRBV5-6 to TRBJ2-5; 7 positions agree with TRBD1. CDR1 SGHDT and CDR2 YYEEEE come from the germline V gene. The CDR3 has 14 amino acids. The junction had 14 bases not matched to a gene; V was cut back by 2 bases and J by 13 bases. The CDR3 sequence is CASSLWTGGSGRYF. CDR3 DNA: TGTGCCAGCAGCTTATGGACAGGAGGCTCTGGGCGGTACTTC. Full variable domain (rest looked up from reference TRBV5-6 and TRBJ2-5): DAGVTQSPTHLIKTRGQQVTLRCSPKSGHDTVSWYQQALGQGPQFIFQYYEEEERQRGNFPDRFSGHQFPNYSSELNVNALLLGDSALYLCASSLWTGGSGRYFGPGTRLLVL.

The chain recombines TRBV30 with TRBJ1-5; no clear D. CDR3 size: 13 residues. Germline loops: CDR1 GTSNPN, CDR2 SVGIG (reference sequence). V was shortened by 2 bases and J by 2 bases, with 7 bases between the two germline ends. The CDR3 loop reads CAWSSSGNQPQHF. In nucleotides, the CDR3 is TGTGCCTGGAGTTCAAGTGGCAATCAGCCCCAGCATTTT.

This clonotype was detected only a few times. V gene TRBV7-9 combines with J gene TRBJ2-2; 8 bases align to TRBD1. This CDR3 region has 12 residues. Trimming removed 8 bases from V and 12 bases from J; junction bases left unmatched: 8. The germline V gene has CDR1 SEHNR and CDR2 FQNEAQ (reference sequence). The CDR3 here is CASRGQGVKLFF. The CDR3 nucleotides read TGTGCCAGCCGAGGACAGGGCGTGAAGCTGTTTTTT.

V and J are TRBV11-1 and TRBJ2-1; possibly TRBD2 for D (5 bases). The CDR3 spans 18 residues. Trimming removed 5 bases at V and 1 base at J, with 21 bases between. Per germline, CDR1 SGHAT and CDR2 FQDESV (reference sequence). The CDR3 nucleotides are TGTGCCAGCAGCCCTGAAAGCTCCGGGATACTATCCTACAATGAGCAGTTCTTC. Its protein is CASSPESSGILSYNEQFF.

This chain uses TRBV5-1 with TRBJ2-2; 9 nucleotides align to TRBD2. CDR3 length: 17 residues. Trimming removed 1 base from V and 5 bases from J; junction bases left unmatched: 9. Germline lookup yields CDR1 SGHRS and CDR2 YFSETQ. CDR3 protein: CASSLYPSGTGTGELFF. The CDR3 DNA reads as TGCGCCAGCAGCTTGTATCCTAGCGGGACGGGGACCGGGGAGCTGTTTTTT.

This clonotype was found a few times. V and J are TRBV7-8 and TRBJ2-1; D remains ambiguous. Trimming pared 1 base from V and 6 bases from J, leaving 7 bases between. Germline CDR1 SGHVS, CDR2 FQNEAQ. The CDR3 is 13 residues long. The CDR3 bases are TGTGCCAGCAGCTTAGAGTCCCCCAATGAGCAGTTCTTC. It encodes CASSLESPNEQFF.

The chain carries TRBV6-5 and TRBJ2-1; 9 bases line up with TRBD2. CDR3 size: 15 residues. V dropped 2 bases and J dropped 3; count of bases not matched to a gene: 2. CDR1 MNHEY and CDR2 SVGAGI come from the germline V gene. Here the CDR3 reads CASSYGTSNYNEQFF. CDR3 coding DNA: TGTGCCAGCAGTTACGGGACTAGCAACTACAATGAGCAGTTCTTC.

This clonotype was observed a few times. The rearrangement uses TRBV20-1 and TRBJ1-6; tentative D call: TRBD1 (5 bases). The V end lost 2 bases, the J end lost 6 bases, and 11 bases lay between the germline ends. Looked up from germline, CDR1 is DFQATT and CDR2 is SNEGSKA (reference sequence). The length of the CDR3 is 14 residues. CDR3 nucleotides: TGCAGTGCTAGACTCCGGGGGAGTAATTCACCCCTCCACTTT. It yields the protein CSARLRGSNSPLHF.

The table lists this clonotype with a few counts. In DNA, the CDR3 is TGCGCCAGCAGCATCCGGACAGGGCCGAGCTCCTACGAGCAGTACTTC. Amino acids: CASSIRTGPSSYEQYF. This chain links TRBV4-1 with TRBJ2-7, with TRBD1 identical over 8 bases. Per the germline V gene, CDR1 is MGHRA and CDR2 is YSYEKL. V shed 5 bases, J shed 0 bases, and the junction held 9 bases outside the gene matches. The CDR3 has 16 residues.

The V call is TRBV20-1, the J call TRBJ1-2; unclear D gene. CDR3 size: 11 residues. Trimming took 6 bases from V and 8 from J, leaving 13 bases between them. Germline V lookup: CDR1 DFQATT, CDR2 SNEGSKA (reference sequence). CDR3: CSALSGRGYTF. The CDR3 DNA sequence: TGCAGTGCCCTCTCGGGCCGCGGCTACACCTTC.

In this sample, this clonotype turned up a few times. The chain uses TRBV9 and TRBJ1-4, with a possible D match to TRBD1 (5 bases). The CDR3 is made up of 13 amino acids. Germline loops: CDR1 SGDLS, CDR2 YYNGEE. With 3 bases removed from V and 6 bases from J, the gap between germline ends came to 9 bases. CDR3 region: CASSALGDEKLFF. DNA for the CDR3: TGTGCCAGCAGCGCCCTGGGGGATGAAAAACTGTTTTTT.

The chain recombines TRBV20-1 with TRBJ2-7, with 8 bases matching TRBD2. Unmatched junction bases numbered 11, after V lost 6 bases and J lost 7 bases. Per germline, CDR1 DFQATT and CDR2 SNEGSKA (reference sequence). The CDR3 length is 13 residues. CDR3 amino acids: CSASGLAGPEQYF. The DNA of the CDR3 is TGCAGTGCCAGTGGGCTAGCGGGCCCGGAGCAGTACTTC.

V is TRBV21-1 and J is TRBJ2-7; the D segment call TRBD1 is taken from the table without a DNA check. TRBV21-1 is a known pseudogene. This CDR3 region has 11 residues. The DNA for the CDR3 is TGTGCCTTCGACAGGATCCACGAGCAGTACTTC. It encodes CAFDRIHEQYF.

Ten or more counts support this clonotype. The chain employs TRBV3-1 and TRBJ2-1, with D maybe TRBD2 (6 bases). Per germline, CDR1 LGHDT and CDR2 YNNKEL (reference sequence). The CDR3 totals 18 residues. Trimming cost V 0 bases and J 0 bases, with 15 bases left between them. CDR3 in DNA: TGTGCCAGCAGCCAAGAGGGCCGAGCGGGTAACTCCTACAATGAGCAGTTCTTC. Protein: CASSQEGRAGNSYNEQFF.

This clonotype was recorded at least ten times. The chain is built from TRBV12-3 or TRBV12-4 and TRBJ2-7; D possibly matches TRBD1 or TRBD2 (5 bases each). V lost 9 bases and J lost 9, with 12 bases in between. This CDR3 has 10 amino acids. The CDR3 sequence: CASRGTGQYF. The CDR3 DNA follows: TGTGCCAGTCGGGGTACAGGGCAGTACTTC.